The T cell receptor (beta chain) described here comes from a study of neurological immune-mediated disorders. The study, taken as a whole, reports: HTLV-1-associated myelopathy had the most TCR clonal expansion, while multiple sclerosis had the least, a level that fell below healthy controls.

Per germline, CDR1 KGHSY and CDR2 FQNENV. The CDR3 sequence is 13 residues long. The V end lost 4 bases, the J end lost 10 bases, and 11 bases lay between the germline ends. From 15-18 subjects, each sequencing run yielded over 170 million TCR-beta sequences. Using its own MiXCR run on the 5' RACE reads, TCRdb lists one record per CDR3 protein. The sample contains around 64,000 distinct CDR3 sequences, over 9.5% of which appear only once. This clonotype was detected many times. As yet, its antigen is unknown. The sequence derives from a woman aged 60-75 years with HTLV-1-associated myelopathy (HAM/TSP). Sample: PBMCs. V is TRBV16 and J is TRBJ1-6; a weak D match, TRBD1 (5 bases). CDR3 protein: CASSPSGDSPLHF. CDR3 nucleotide sequence: TGTGCCAGCAGCCCCTCCGGGGACTCACCCCTCCACTTT.